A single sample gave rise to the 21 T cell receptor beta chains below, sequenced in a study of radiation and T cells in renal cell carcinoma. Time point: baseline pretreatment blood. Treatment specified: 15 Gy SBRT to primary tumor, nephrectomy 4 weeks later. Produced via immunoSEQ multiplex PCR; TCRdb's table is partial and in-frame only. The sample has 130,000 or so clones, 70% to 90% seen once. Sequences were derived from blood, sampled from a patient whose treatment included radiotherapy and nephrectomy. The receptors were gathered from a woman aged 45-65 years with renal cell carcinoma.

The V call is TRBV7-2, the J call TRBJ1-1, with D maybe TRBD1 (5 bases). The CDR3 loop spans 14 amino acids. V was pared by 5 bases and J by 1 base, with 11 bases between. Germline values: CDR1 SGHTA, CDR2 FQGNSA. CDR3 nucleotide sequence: TGTGCCAGCAGCCGCAGGGTCCCGAACACTGAAGCTTTCTTT. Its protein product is CASSRRVPNTEAFF.

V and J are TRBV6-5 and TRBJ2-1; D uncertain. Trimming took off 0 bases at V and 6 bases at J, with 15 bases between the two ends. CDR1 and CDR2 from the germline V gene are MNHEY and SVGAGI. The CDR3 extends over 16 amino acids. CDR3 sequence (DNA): TGTGCCAGCAGTTACTCGAAGGCAATAGTTTTCAATGAGCAGTTCTTC. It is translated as CASSYSKAIVFNEQFF.

CDR3: CASSDFRGTDTQYF. CDR3 coding DNA: TGTGCCAGCAGTGACTTCAGGGGCACAGATACGCAGTATTTT. The chain carries TRBV25-1 and TRBJ2-3, with D possibly matching TRBD1 (5 bases). Germline V lookup: CDR1 MGHDK, CDR2 SYGVNS. The ends were cut back, 3 bases at V and 1 base at J, with 8 bases in the middle. This CDR3 contains 14 residues.

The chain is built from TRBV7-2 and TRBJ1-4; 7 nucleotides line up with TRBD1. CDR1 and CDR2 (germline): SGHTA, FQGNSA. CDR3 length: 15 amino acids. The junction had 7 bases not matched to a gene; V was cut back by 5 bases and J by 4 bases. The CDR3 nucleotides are TGTGCCAGCAGCCAGGGGACAGACCTTAATGAAAAACTGTTTTTT. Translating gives CASSQGTDLNEKLFF.

CDR3 amino acids: CASSSKTQLGEKLFF. CDR3 nucleotide sequence: TGTGCCAGCAGTTCGAAGACCCAACTTGGTGAAAAACTGTTTTTT. The V call is TRBV27, the J call TRBJ1-4; D gene uncertain. The CDR3 runs 15 residues. Germline assignment: CDR1 MNHEY and CDR2 SMNVEV (reference sequence). V was clipped by 4 bases and J by 7 bases, with 16 bases between them.

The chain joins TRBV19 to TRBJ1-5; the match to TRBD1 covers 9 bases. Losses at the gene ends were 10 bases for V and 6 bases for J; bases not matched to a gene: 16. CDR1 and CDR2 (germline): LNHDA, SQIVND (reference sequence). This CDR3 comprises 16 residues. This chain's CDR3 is CATQSVEGQGSQPQHF. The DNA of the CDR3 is TGTGCCACCCAATCTGTCGAGGGACAGGGTTCTCAGCCCCAGCATTTT.

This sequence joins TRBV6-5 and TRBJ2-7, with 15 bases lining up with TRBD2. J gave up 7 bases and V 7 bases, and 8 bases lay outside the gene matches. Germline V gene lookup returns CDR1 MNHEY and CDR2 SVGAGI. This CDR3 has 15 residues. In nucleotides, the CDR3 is TGTGCCAGCACACGGACTAGCGGGAGGGCTCGGGAGCAGTACTTC. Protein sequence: CASTRTSGRAREQYF.

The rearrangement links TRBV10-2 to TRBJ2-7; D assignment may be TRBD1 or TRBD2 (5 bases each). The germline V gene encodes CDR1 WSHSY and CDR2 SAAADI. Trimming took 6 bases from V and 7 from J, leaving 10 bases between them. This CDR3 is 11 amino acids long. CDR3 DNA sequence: TGCGCCAGCAGGGGACCGAGGGAGCAGTACTTC. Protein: CASRGPREQYF.

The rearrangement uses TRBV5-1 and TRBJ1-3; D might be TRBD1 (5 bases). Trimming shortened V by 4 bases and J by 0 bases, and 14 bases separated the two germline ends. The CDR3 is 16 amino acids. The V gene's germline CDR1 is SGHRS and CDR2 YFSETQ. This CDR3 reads CASSGSTEPSGNTIYF. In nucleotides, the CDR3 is TGCGCCAGCAGCGGCTCGACAGAACCCTCTGGAAACACCATATATTTT.

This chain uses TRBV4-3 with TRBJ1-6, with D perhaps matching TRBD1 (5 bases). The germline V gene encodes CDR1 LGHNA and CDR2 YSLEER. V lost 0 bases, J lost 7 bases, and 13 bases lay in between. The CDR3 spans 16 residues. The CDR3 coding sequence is TGCGCCAGCAGCCAAGAACCGACAGCCCTAAATTCACCCCTCCACTTT. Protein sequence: CASSQEPTALNSPLHF.

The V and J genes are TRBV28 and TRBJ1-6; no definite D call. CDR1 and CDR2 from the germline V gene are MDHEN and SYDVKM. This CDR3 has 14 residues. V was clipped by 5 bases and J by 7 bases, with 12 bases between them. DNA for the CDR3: TGTGCCAGCAGTCGGCTGTTAGGGAATTCACCCCTCCACTTT. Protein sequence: CASSRLLGNSPLHF.

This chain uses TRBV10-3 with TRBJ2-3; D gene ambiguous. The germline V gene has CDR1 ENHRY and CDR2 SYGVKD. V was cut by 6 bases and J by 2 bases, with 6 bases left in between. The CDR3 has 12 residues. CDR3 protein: CAISTATDTQYF. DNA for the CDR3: TGTGCCATCAGCACAGCCACAGATACGCAGTATTTT.

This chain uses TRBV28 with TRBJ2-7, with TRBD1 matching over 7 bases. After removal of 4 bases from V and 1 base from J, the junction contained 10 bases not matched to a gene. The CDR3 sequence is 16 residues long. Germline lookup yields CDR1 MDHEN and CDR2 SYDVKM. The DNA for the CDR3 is TGTGCCAGCAGTTCCCCGTCCACAGGGGTGTCCTACGAGCAGTACTTC. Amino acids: CASSSPSTGVSYEQYF.

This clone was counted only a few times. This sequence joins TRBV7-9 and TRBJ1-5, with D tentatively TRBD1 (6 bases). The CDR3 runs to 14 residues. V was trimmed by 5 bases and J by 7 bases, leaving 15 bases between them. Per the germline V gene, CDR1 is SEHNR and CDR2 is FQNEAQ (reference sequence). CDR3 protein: CASSHPGDFQPQHF. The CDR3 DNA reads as TGTGCCAGCAGCCATCCAGGGGATTTCCAGCCCCAGCATTTT.

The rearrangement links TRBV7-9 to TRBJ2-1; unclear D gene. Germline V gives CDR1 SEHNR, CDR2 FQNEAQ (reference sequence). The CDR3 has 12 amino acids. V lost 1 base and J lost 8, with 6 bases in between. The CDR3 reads CASSLDVDEQFF. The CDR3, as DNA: TGTGCCAGCAGCTTAGACGTCGATGAGCAGTTCTTC.

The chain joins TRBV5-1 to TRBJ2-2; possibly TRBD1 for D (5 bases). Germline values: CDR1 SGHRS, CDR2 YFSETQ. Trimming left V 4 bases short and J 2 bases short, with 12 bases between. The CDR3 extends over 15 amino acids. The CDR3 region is CASSADTLNTGELFF. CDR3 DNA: TGCGCCAGCAGCGCGGACACACTAAACACCGGGGAGCTGTTTTTT.

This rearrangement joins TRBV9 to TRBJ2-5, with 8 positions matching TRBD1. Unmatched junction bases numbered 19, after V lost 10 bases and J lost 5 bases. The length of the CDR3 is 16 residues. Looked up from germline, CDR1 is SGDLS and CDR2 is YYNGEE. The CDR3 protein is CARRCSPDRVSETQYF. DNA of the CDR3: TGTGCCCGAAGATGTAGCCCGGACAGGGTGTCGGAGACCCAGTACTTC.

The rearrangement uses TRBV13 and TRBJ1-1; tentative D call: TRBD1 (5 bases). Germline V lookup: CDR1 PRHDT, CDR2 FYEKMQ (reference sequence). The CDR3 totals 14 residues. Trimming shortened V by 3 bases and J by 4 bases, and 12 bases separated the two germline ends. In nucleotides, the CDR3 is TGTGCCAGCAGCTTCAGGGCGGGGGGCACTGAAGCTTTCTTT. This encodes CASSFRAGGTEAFF.

The CDR3 here is CASKGQSAYEQYF. The DNA of the CDR3 is TGTGCCAGCAAGGGACAGTCGGCCTACGAGCAGTACTTC. The chain has TRBV6-5 and TRBJ2-7; TRBD1 aligns across 7 bases. The V gene's germline CDR1 is MNHEY and CDR2 SVGAGI. V trimming: 7 bases; J trimming: 2 bases; junction bases outside the gene matches: 5. The CDR3 has 13 residues.

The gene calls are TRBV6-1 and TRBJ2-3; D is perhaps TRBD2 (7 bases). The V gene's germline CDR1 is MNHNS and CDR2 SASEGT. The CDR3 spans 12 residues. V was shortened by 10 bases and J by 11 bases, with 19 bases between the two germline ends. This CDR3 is CAIQSEGGGQYF. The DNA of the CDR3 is TGTGCCATACAAAGTGAGGGAGGGGGGCAGTATTTT.

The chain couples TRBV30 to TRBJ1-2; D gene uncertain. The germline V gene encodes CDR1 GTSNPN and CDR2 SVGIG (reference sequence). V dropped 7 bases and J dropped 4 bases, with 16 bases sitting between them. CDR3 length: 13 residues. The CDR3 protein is CASATTAGYGYTF. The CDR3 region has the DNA TGTGCCTCCGCGACTACTGCGGGCTATGGCTACACCTTC.